The subject of this entry is one T cell receptor (beta chain). No antigen is known for it. Generated by immunoSEQ multiplex PCR, the TCRdb table keeps only in-frame clones and is missing some. The repertoire holds around 15,000 clones, 80% to 95% seen once, with roughly 7.1% in the top ten. The data were taken from a study of T cell repertoires in ileal Crohn's disease. About the research overall: Biopsies of inflamed ileum from the surgical specimen form M0 samples.

Study-level results: Clonal expansions were more frequent in active smokers than non-smokers at surgery. All patients with clonality above 26.8% had endoscopic recurrence.

Sample time point: inflamed ileum from the surgical specimen. Germline loops: CDR1 KGHSH, CDR2 LQKENI. Trimming shortened V by 4 bases and J by 12 bases, and 16 bases separated the two germline ends. The CDR3 contains 12 residues. The sequence was collected from an adult with Crohn's disease. The sample was ileal tissue. This chain joins TRBV18 and TRBJ2-7, with unresolved D. CDR3 bases: TGTGCCAGCTCACTTACGGTTGGGGTTCGGTACTTC. It yields the protein CASSLTVGVRYF.